Below are 9 T cell receptor beta chains sequenced from a single sample in a study of blood T cell repertoires in COVID-19 (TCRdb year 2020). Libraries were made using the immunoSEQ multiplex PCR assay. TCRdb took this table from immuneACCESS and kept in-frame rearrangements with V and J called. Such tables lack part of the clones; where checked against another copy, unresolved V genes explain under half of the gap, and the rest is unexplained. This sample holds 220,000 or so clones; roughly four fifths were observed only once. Around 1.9% of the sample is taken by the ten largest. The sequencing input was peripheral blood. The receptors were gathered from a woman of 80 years or more with acute or convalescent COVID-19.

The chain combines TRBV2 with TRBJ1-4; the match to TRBD1 covers 10 bases. This CDR3 contains 14 residues. V was clipped by 5 bases and J by 8 bases; unmatched bases: 5. CDR1 is SNHLY and CDR2 is FYNNEI in the germline V gene. This chain's CDR3 is CASSRDRGDEKLFF. As DNA, the CDR3 is TGTGCCAGCAGTAGGGACAGGGGTGACGAAAAACTGTTTTTT.

The CDR3 DNA reads as TGTGCCAGCAGTTCGGGGTTCGATACGCAGTATTTT. It is translated as CASSSGFDTQYF. The gene calls are TRBV12-3 or TRBV12-4 and TRBJ2-3, with D possibly matching TRBD2 (5 bases). Trimming left V 4 bases short and J 6 bases short, with 8 bases between. The CDR3 has 12 residues.

This chain links TRBV5-4 with TRBJ2-5; a weak D match, TRBD1 (6 bases). V was cut by 4 bases and J by 4 bases, with 20 bases left in between. The germline V gene encodes CDR1 SGHNT and CDR2 YYREEE (reference sequence). This CDR3 comprises 16 residues. The CDR3 bases are TGTGCCAGCAGCCTTGAGTTAGGGGCAGGGGTAGAGACCCAGTACTTC. Translation: CASSLELGAGVETQYF.

The rearrangement uses TRBV15 and TRBJ2-3, with TRBD1 as a possible D gene (5 bases). The ends were cut back, 1 base at V and 3 bases at J, with 8 bases in the middle. The CDR3 contains 14 residues. Germline V lookup: CDR1 LNHNV, CDR2 YYDKDF (reference sequence). This chain's CDR3 is CATSRGRATDTQYF. The CDR3 bases are TGTGCCACCAGCAGAGGCAGGGCAACAGATACGCAGTATTTT.

The chain's CDR3 is CASSPPYSRGEETQYF. CDR3 in DNA: TGTGCCAGCTCACCACCGTATTCGCGGGGGGAAGAGACCCAGTACTTC. This sequence joins TRBV18 and TRBJ2-5, with TRBD2 identical over 8 bases. The CDR3 sequence is 16 residues long. The germline V gene encodes CDR1 KGHSH and CDR2 LQKENI. The trim removed 0 bases at V and 3 bases at J, leaving 6 bases unmatched.

The J gene is TRBJ2-7, the V gene TRBV7-9, with D perhaps TRBD2 (6 bases). V lost 0 bases, J lost 3 bases, and 18 bases lay in between. The CDR3 extends over 17 amino acids. Per the germline V gene, CDR1 is SEHNR and CDR2 is FQNEAQ (reference sequence). The CDR3: CASSLASGRGSYYEQYF. The DNA of the CDR3 is TGTGCCAGCAGCTTAGCCTCGGGGCGGGGTTCGTACTACGAGCAGTACTTC.

The chain links TRBV29-1 to TRBJ2-7, with 7 bases fitting TRBD1. From germline, CDR1 is SQVTM and CDR2 ANQGSEA. V dropped 7 bases and J dropped 2; count of bases not matched to a gene: 14. The CDR3 length is 15 residues. The CDR3 DNA reads as TGCAGCGCCGTTCAACCCGGACAGGACCCCTACGAGCAGTACTTC. Its translation is CSAVQPGQDPYEQYF.

The chain carries TRBV10-3 and TRBJ1-3; D is undetermined. CDR1 and CDR2 from the germline V gene are ENHRY and SYGVKD. CDR3 length: 14 amino acids. Trimming shortened V by 10 bases and J by 3 bases, and 16 bases separated the two germline ends. In DNA, the CDR3 is TGTGCCACCGCCGGGAGGGAGAGTGGAAACACCATATATTTT. Its translation is CATAGRESGNTIYF.

Only one count was recorded for this clone. J is TRBJ2-3 and V is TRBV27; perhaps TRBD2 as D (7 bases). V was trimmed by 0 bases and J by 3 bases, leaving 10 bases between them. Germline-derived CDR1 and CDR2 are MNHEY and SMNVEV (reference sequence). The CDR3 extends over 15 amino acids. CDR3 bases: TGTGCCAGCAGTTTATCAGGGGGGGGGACAGATACGCAGTATTTT. Its protein is CASSLSGGGTDTQYF.